This T cell receptor beta chain was identified during a study of blood T cell repertoires in COVID-19. Germline CDR1 is SNHLY and CDR2 is FYNNEI. V lost 6 bases to trimming and J lost 4 bases; unmatched junction nucleotides: 9. The CDR3 runs 15 residues. The assay was immunoSEQ multiplex PCR, and TCRdb's table has in-frame clones only and misses some. This table holds fewer than 150,000 clones, about nine tenths found once. This clonotype was sampled from a man in his fifties or sixties with active or convalescent COVID-19. The sequencing input was peripheral blood. The V call is TRBV2, the J call TRBJ2-1, with 7 bases fitting TRBD1. For the CDR3, the DNA is TGTGCCAGCAGGGAACAGGGGTCCCTTTACAATGAGCAGTTCTTC. This sequence encodes CASREQGSLYNEQFF.